Shown below are 27 T cell receptor beta chains from a single sample sequenced in a study of OX40 agonist ivuxolimab in advanced cancers. Assay used: immunoSEQ multiplex PCR; TCRdb lists only in-frame clones, some missing. This table holds 65,000 to 80,000 clones, approximately 78% found once. This material consisted of CD4+ or CD8+ T cells sorted from blood, taken in a trial of the OX40 agonist ivuxolimab. The receptor set was obtained from an adult with an advanced solid tumor such as melanoma, head and neck, liver or kidney cancer.

CDR3 sequence: CASTLGGVGANVLTF. As DNA, the CDR3 is TGTGCCAGCACCCTGGGCGGGGTTGGGGCCAACGTCCTGACTTTC. This rearrangement joins TRBV6-1 to TRBJ2-6; a possible D gene is TRBD2 (6 bases). From germline, CDR1 is MNHNS and CDR2 SASEGT. This CDR3 spans 15 amino acids. Trimming shortened V by 7 bases and J by 3 bases, and 13 bases separated the two germline ends.

The V call is TRBV5-1, the J call TRBJ1-2; 10 nucleotides match TRBD1. Germline CDR1 reads SGHRS; CDR2 reads YFSETQ. This CDR3 region has 15 residues. The V gene end was trimmed by 4 bases and the J gene end by 5 bases; junction bases not matched to a gene: 8. The CDR3 region is CASSVGTGEMYGYTF. The DNA of the CDR3 is TGCGCCAGCAGCGTGGGGACAGGGGAGATGTATGGCTACACCTTC.

This clone has just one count. The sample holds other DNA sequences that translate to the same CDR3. The V and J genes are TRBV7-2 and TRBJ2-3; 7 bases fit TRBD2. Germline-derived CDR1 and CDR2 are SGHTA and FQGNSA. V was clipped by 0 bases and J by 3 bases; unmatched bases: 3. This CDR3 is built from 15 residues. The CDR3 DNA is TGTGCCAGCAGCTTAGCGGGAGGGCCGACAGATACGCAGTATTTT. Translated: CASSLAGGPTDTQYF.

This clone was observed a few times. The chain recombines TRBV21-1 with TRBJ2-7; the D call of TRBD2 is as the table states it, not checked on the DNA. TRBV21-1 constitutes a pseudogene. This CDR3 has 17 amino acids. CDR3 sequence: CASILLTSGGPSYEQYV. The CDR3 DNA reads as TGTGCCAGCATCTTGTTAACTAGCGGGGGGCCCTCCTACGAGCAGTACGTC.

CDR3 loop: CASSDSSDTQYF. The CDR3 nucleotides read TGTGCCAGCTCTGACAGTTCAGATACGCAGTATTTT. This sequence joins TRBV18 and TRBJ2-3, with TRBD1 as a possible D gene (5 bases). V lost 6 bases and J lost 4, with 8 bases in between. The CDR3 has 12 residues. The germline CDR1 and CDR2 sequences are KGHSH and LQKENI.

This sequence joins TRBV21-1 and TRBJ1-2; the table assigns TRBD1, which was not confirmed against the DNA. TRBV21-1 is reported as a pseudogene. The length of the CDR3 is 16 residues. CDR3 bases: TGTGCCAGCAGCAAAGAGAGACAGCAAACTAACTATGGCTACACCTTC. Protein product: CASSKERQQTNYGYTF.

The rearrangement uses TRBV6-5 and TRBJ2-4, with D perhaps matching TRBD1 or TRBD2 (7 bases each). Germline loops: CDR1 MNHEY, CDR2 SVGAGI. The CDR3 runs 13 residues. The V gene lost 6 bases and the J gene lost 8 bases, with 14 bases spanning the gap. CDR3 sequence (DNA): TGTGCCAGCAGACAGACAGGGAGGGACATTCAGTACTTC. It translates to CASRQTGRDIQYF.

In its sample, this clone was seen once. The chain employs TRBV5-6 and TRBJ2-1; TRBD1 might be the D (6 bases). V lost 4 bases and J 0 bases, leaving 17 bases between the germline ends. This CDR3 comprises 17 residues. Germline lookup yields CDR1 SGHDT and CDR2 YYEEEE. CDR3 protein: CASSQLTGSSSYNEQFF. DNA for the CDR3: TGTGCCAGCAGCCAACTCACAGGGTCGAGCTCCTACAATGAGCAGTTCTTC.

This chain links TRBV2 with TRBJ2-3, with D perhaps matching TRBD1 (5 bases). The CDR3 extends over 15 amino acids. Germline CDR1 and CDR2: SNHLY and FYNNEI. With 4 bases removed from V and 0 bases from J, the gap between germline ends came to 11 bases. CDR3 loop: CASSARTISTDTQYF. Here the CDR3 DNA reads TGTGCCAGCAGTGCCAGGACAATAAGCACAGATACGCAGTATTTT.

This chain links TRBV11-2 with TRBJ2-7; TRBD1 matches at 7 bases. Germline V gene lookup returns CDR1 SGHAT and CDR2 FQNNGV. Trimming took 5 bases from V and 4 from J; bases not matched to a gene: 11. There are 15 residues in the CDR3. The CDR3 spells CASSVSRGSGYEQYF. The CDR3 coding sequence is TGTGCCAGCAGCGTGAGCAGGGGGAGCGGATACGAGCAGTACTTC.

The V call is TRBV6-1, the J call TRBJ2-3; TRBD2 aligns across 9 bases. The CDR3 is 15 residues long. The germline V gene encodes CDR1 MNHNS and CDR2 SASEGT. After removal of 2 bases from V and 4 bases from J, the junction contained 4 bases not matched to a gene. CDR3 bases: TGTGCCAGCAGTGAACTAGCGGGGAGCGCAGATACGCAGTATTTT. Its translation is CASSELAGSADTQYF.

This clone was seen only once. The V and J genes are TRBV5-4 and TRBJ2-3; 7 bases are shared with TRBD1. With V trimmed by 4 bases and J by 3 bases, 14 bases remained unmatched. The CDR3 is 17 residues long. Germline CDR1 reads SGHNT; CDR2 reads YYREEE (reference sequence). CDR3 in DNA: TGTGCCAGCAGCCGGAGACAGGGAGTTGAAAAAACAGATACGCAGTATTTT. Protein product: CASSRRQGVEKTDTQYF.

In DNA, the CDR3 is TGTGCCAGCAGCTTAGAAGATGGGGGGGGTCGGAGTGAAAAACTGTTTTTT. This encodes CASSLEDGGGRSEKLFF. The rearrangement uses TRBV7-6 and TRBJ1-4; weak D call: TRBD1 (5 bases). V was cut by 1 base and J by 7 bases, with 19 bases left in between. The CDR3 has 17 amino acids. CDR1 SGHVS and CDR2 FNYEAQ come from the germline V gene.

This clone was counted between two and nine times. Written as DNA, the CDR3 is TGCGCCAGCAGCCTCATCCCACCGGGACAGGGGGCAACCGGGGAGCTGTTTTTT. Amino acid sequence: CASSLIPPGQGATGELFF. This chain connects TRBV5-1 to TRBJ2-2, with 12 positions matching TRBD1. Germline loops: CDR1 SGHRS, CDR2 YFSETQ. After removal of 4 bases from V and 5 bases from J, the junction contained 12 bases not matched to a gene. This CDR3 spans 18 amino acids.

CDR3 sequence (DNA): TGTGCCAGTAGTAGCCTAGCGGGGGCCTACAATGAGCAGTTCTTC. It encodes CASSSLAGAYNEQFF. The chain employs TRBV19 and TRBJ2-1; TRBD2 agrees at 10 bases. The CDR3 extends over 15 amino acids. The junction had 2 bases not matched to a gene; V was cut back by 4 bases and J by 2 bases. Germline-derived CDR1 and CDR2 are LNHDA and SQIVND (reference sequence).

The chain recombines TRBV28 with TRBJ1-1, with a weak D call TRBD1 (6 bases). V lost 6 bases, J lost 4 bases, and 9 bases lay in between. Germline V gives CDR1 MDHEN, CDR2 SYDVKM. The CDR3 is 12 amino acids. This CDR3 is CASSQGITEAFF. In DNA, the CDR3 is TGTGCCAGCAGCCAGGGGATCACTGAAGCTTTCTTT.

The chain combines TRBV9 with TRBJ2-1; 11 positions agree with TRBD2. CDR1 SGDLS and CDR2 YYNGEE come from the germline V gene. The CDR3 extends over 16 amino acids. V shed 0 bases, J shed 7 bases, and the junction held 6 bases outside the gene matches. This CDR3 reads CASSVEVAGGRNEQFF. Written as DNA, the CDR3 is TGTGCCAGCAGCGTAGAAGTAGCGGGAGGGCGGAATGAGCAGTTCTTC.

The chain uses TRBV7-2 and TRBJ1-3, with D maybe TRBD1 (6 bases). The CDR3 covers 15 residues. Deletions cut 5 bases from V and 0 bases from J, with 11 bases between. The germline gives CDR1 SGHTA, CDR2 FQGNSA. This CDR3 reads CASSLEGGSGNTIYF. Written as DNA, the CDR3 is TGTGCCAGCAGCCTAGAGGGGGGCTCTGGAAACACCATATATTTT.

V is TRBV5-6 and J is TRBJ1-3; D unresolved. Trimming shortened V by 1 base and J by 0 bases, and 8 bases separated the two germline ends. The CDR3 contains 15 residues. From germline, CDR1 is SGHDT and CDR2 YYEEEE. The DNA for the CDR3 is TGTGCCAGCAGCTTGCAGTCCGCCTCTGGAAACACCATATATTTT. This sequence encodes CASSLQSASGNTIYF.

The chain has TRBV28 and TRBJ2-5; 8 nucleotides match TRBD2. The CDR3 is made up of 19 amino acids. Unmatched junction bases numbered 18, after V lost 2 bases and J lost 4 bases. Germline V lookup: CDR1 MDHEN, CDR2 SYDVKM. In nucleotides, the CDR3 is TGTGCCAGCAGTTTAGGTCCCCTGAGCGGGAGAGGAGGGGGAGAGACCCAGTACTTC. Its protein is CASSLGPLSGRGGGETQYF.

The rearrangement joins TRBV6-4 to TRBJ2-1; 10 bases map to TRBD2. Trimming at V came to 6 bases and at J to 7 bases, leaving 9 bases not matched to a gene. The CDR3 runs 15 residues. Germline V gives CDR1 MRHNA, CDR2 SNTAGT. The CDR3 here is CASRAELAGNNEQFF. The CDR3 DNA reads as TGTGCCAGCAGAGCGGAACTAGCGGGAAATAATGAGCAGTTCTTC.

This rearrangement joins TRBV6-4 to TRBJ1-1; D is uncertain. V gave up 6 bases and J gave up 6 bases, with 20 bases separating them. This CDR3 spans 15 amino acids. Germline lookup yields CDR1 MRHNA and CDR2 SNTAGT. The CDR3 nucleotides read TGTGCCAGCAGCTTTTCGGCCCTAACGGGAGCTGAAGCTTTCTTT. As protein: CASSFSALTGAEAFF.

V usage is TRBV6-1 and J usage is TRBJ1-3, with D unresolved. Germline CDR1 reads MNHNS; CDR2 reads SASEGT. The V and J ends lost 3 bases and 0 bases respectively, with 9 bases between them. The CDR3 covers 15 residues. In DNA form, the CDR3 reads TGTGCCAGCAGTGAGCACAGCAGCTCTGGAAACACCATATATTTT. This translates into CASSEHSSSGNTIYF.

This clone was picked up one time. The genes are TRBV7-9 and TRBJ1-4; perhaps TRBD1 as D (6 bases). Germline assignment: CDR1 SEHNR and CDR2 FQNEAQ (reference sequence). V shed 5 bases and J shed 4 bases, with 17 bases lying between them. CDR3 length equals 16 residues. This CDR3 reads CASSPRTRQDNEKLFF. The CDR3 DNA reads TGTGCCAGCAGCCCGCGGACCAGACAGGATAATGAAAAACTGTTTTTT. The variable domain in full, completed from reference TRBV7-9 and TRBJ1-4, reads DTGVSQNPRHKITKRGQNVTFRCDPISEHNRLYWYRQTLGQGPEFLTYFQNEAQLEKSRLLSDRFSAERPKGSFSTLEIQRTEQGDSAMYLCASSPRTRQDNEKLFFGSGTQLSVL.

This chain joins TRBV25-1 and TRBJ2-7; D unresolved. The ends were cut back, 3 bases at V and 0 bases at J, with 6 bases in the middle. Germline-derived CDR1 and CDR2 are MGHDK and SYGVNS. This CDR3 has 13 residues. The CDR3 DNA sequence: TGTGCCAGCAGTGACTTCAGCTCCTACGAGCAGTACTTC. Its translation: CASSDFSSYEQYF.

This CDR3 is CASSLVAVATDTQYF. DNA of the CDR3: TGTGCCAGCAGCTTAGTAGCGGTAGCCACAGATACGCAGTATTTT. J is TRBJ2-3 and V is TRBV7-2; tentative D call: TRBD2 (6 bases). Trimming took off 1 base at V and 2 bases at J, with 10 bases between the two ends. The CDR3 is 15 amino acids. Germline-derived CDR1 and CDR2 are SGHTA and FQGNSA.

The chain recombines TRBV28 with TRBJ2-7; the match to TRBD1 covers 10 bases. This CDR3 is built from 16 residues. Germline trimming cut 3 bases from V and 0 bases from J; bases unmatched to any gene: 5. The V gene's germline CDR1 is MDHEN and CDR2 SYDVKM. The CDR3 DNA sequence: TGTGCCAGCAGTTTCCGGACAGGGGGGAACTCCTACGAGCAGTACGTC. Translation gives CASSFRTGGNSYEQYV.